Listed below are T cell receptor beta chains from one sample, sequenced in a study of T cell repertoires in cytomegalovirus infection. Via MiXCR, TCRdb re-called the reads, giving one row per CDR3 protein. Here the sample spans 650,000 to 900,000 distinct CDR3 sequences, 25% to 35% being singletons. These receptors lack a known antigen. This specimen was cultured CD8+ T cells from PBMCs, taken from culture after CMV antigen stimulation. All receptors derive from a human donor in good health (CMV status not recorded). Some clones in this sample may be carry-over from other donors' samples. Each CDR3 is given with its conserved first and last residue. Fields, in order: clone size, V gene, D gene, J gene, CDR3 protein, CDR3 DNA. D genes are given only for firm matches. Some rows have no size entry. The others give once, few or many, or a class for an expanded clone.

few	TRBV28	TRBD1	TRBJ1-5	CASTEVGDRADQPQHF	TGTGCCAGCACGGAGGTGGGGGACAGGGCCGATCAGCCCCAGCATTTT
.	TRBV6-5	TRBD2	TRBJ2-5	CASSLTSGVQETQYF	TGTGCCAGCAGCCTGACTAGCGGGGTCCAAGAGACCCAGTACTTC
.	TRBV11-2	.	TRBJ1-1	CASSLAHESNTEAFF	TGTGCCAGCAGCTTAGCACACGAATCCAACACTGAAGCTTTCTTT
.	TRBV29-1	TRBD1	TRBJ2-7	CSVESGTGLSYEQYF	TGCAGCGTTGAATCGGGGACAGGACTTTCCTACGAGCAGTACTTC
.	TRBV15	TRBD2	TRBJ2-3	CATSSLGGEGSGDPDTQYF	TGTGCCACCAGCTCCTTGGGGGGCGAGGGTAGCGGGGACCCAGATACGCAGTATTTT
.	TRBV5-1	.	TRBJ1-1	CASSLAGHNEAFF	TGCGCCAGCAGCTTGGCGGGACATAATGAAGCTTTCTTT
.	TRBV7-9	.	TRBJ1-2	CASNPGRANGYTF	TGTGCCAGCAACCCAGGGAGGGCCAATGGCTACACCTTC
.	TRBV6-5	.	TRBJ2-5	CASSPPLMQETQYF	TGTGCCAGCAGTCCCCCACTAATGCAAGAGACCCAGTACTTC
.	TRBV6-2/TRBV6-3	.	TRBJ2-1	CASSYPRGANPYNEQFF	TGTGCCAGCAGTTACCCAAGGGGGGCTAACCCCTACAATGAGCAGTTCTTC
.	TRBV11-2	.	TRBJ2-3	CASSLDVAAPDTQYF	TGTGCCAGCAGCTTAGATGTGGCGGCCCCAGATACGCAGTATTTT
few	TRBV6-5	.	TRBJ1-2	CASSQSGTPYGYTF	TGTGCCAGCAGTCAATCCGGGACACCTTATGGCTACACCTTC
.	TRBV6-6	TRBD1	TRBJ1-5	CASTPGQGLNQPQHF	TGTGCCAGCACTCCGGGACAGGGTCTAAATCAGCCCCAGCATTTT
.	TRBV19	.	TRBJ2-1	CASSQDVYPTVDEQFF	TGTGCCAGTAGTCAGGACGTCTATCCCACCGTCGATGAGCAGTTCTTC
.	TRBV29-1	TRBD1	TRBJ2-2	CSARGQGTGELFF	TGCAGCGCGCGGGGACAGGGGACCGGGGAGCTGTTTTTT
once	TRBV11-2	.	TRBJ2-1	CASSLESLKQFF	TGTGCCAGCAGCTTAGAATCACTAAAGCAGTTCTTC
few	TRBV7-9	.	TRBJ1-1	CASTLVASGKRNTEAFF	TGTGCCAGCACTTTAGTCGCATCGGGGAAGAGGAACACTGAAGCTTTCTTT
.	TRBV19	TRBD2	TRBJ2-2	CASSTIAGGETGELFF	TGTGCCAGTAGTACCATAGCGGGGGGCGAAACCGGGGAGCTGTTTTTT
many	TRBV7-9	.	TRBJ2-2	CASSFARTDLANTGELFF	TGTGCCAGCAGCTTTGCCCGGACGGATCTCGCAAACACCGGGGAGCTGTTTTTT
few	TRBV3-1	.	TRBJ2-1	CASSQSPLSYNEQFF	TGTGCCAGCAGCCAGAGCCCTCTCTCCTACAATGAGCAGTTCTTC
.	TRBV20-1	.	TRBJ2-1	CSAFSLGVGSNEQLF	TGCAGTGCTTTTTCTCTGGGGGTCGGAAGCAATGAGCAGTTGTTC
once	TRBV20-1	TRBD1	TRBJ2-5	CSAAGQGARETQYF	TGCAGTGCTGCGGGACAGGGGGCGCGGGAGACCCAGTACTTC
.	TRBV6-1	.	TRBJ2-1	CASSEAGAGFSYNEQFF	TGTGCCAGCAGTGAAGCGGGGGCAGGCTTCTCCTACAATGAGCAGTTCTTC
.	TRBV20-1	TRBD1	TRBJ2-1	CSALGTGLGNEQFF	TGCAGTGCTCTTGGGACAGGTTTGGGCAATGAGCAGTTCTTC
few	TRBV2	.	TRBJ2-1	CASSTIRGEQFF	TGTGCCAGCAGCACTATTAGGGGCGAGCAGTTCTTC
few	TRBV14	TRBD1	TRBJ2-1	CASSQPGQGWYNEQFF	TGTGCCAGCAGCCAGCCGGGACAGGGGTGGTACAATGAGCAGTTCTTC
.	TRBV15	.	TRBJ1-1	CATSTSRGARTEAFF	TGTGCCACCAGCACCTCACGGGGGGCGAGAACTGAAGCTTTCTTT
.	TRBV9	.	TRBJ1-4	CASSAGGGTNEKLFF	TGTGCCAGCAGCGCCGGGGGGGGGACTAATGAAAAACTGTTTTTT
.	TRBV6-6	.	TRBJ2-3	CASSYFPLNFPRAATGNADTQYF	TGTGCCAGCAGTTACTTCCCACTAAACTTCCCACGCGCCGCCACAGGGAACGCAGATACGCAGTATTTT
.	TRBV4-1	.	TRBJ2-7	CASSQVIRISGEQYF	TGCGCCAGCAGCCAAGTTATCAGGATCTCAGGGGAGCAGTACTTC
.	TRBV9	.	TRBJ1-2	CASSDGAPSTNYGYTF	TGTGCCAGCAGCGATGGGGCTCCCTCGACTAACTATGGCTACACCTTC
few	TRBV6-1	.	TRBJ1-5	CASSRGQLNSNQPQHF	TGTGCCAGCAGTCGTGGACAGCTTAATAGCAATCAGCCCCAGCATTTT
few	TRBV6-6	.	TRBJ1-2	CASTLAGGGFDGYTF	TGTGCCAGCACTCTAGCGGGAGGTGGGTTCGATGGCTACACCTTC
many	TRBV12-3/TRBV12-4	.	TRBJ1-1	CASRQGSGVNAEAFF	TGTGCCAGCAGACAAGGGTCGGGGGTTAACGCTGAAGCTTTCTTT
.	TRBV6-1	TRBD2	TRBJ2-3	CARGRGVTDTQYF	TGTGCCAGAGGGCGGGGGGTCACAGATACGCAGTATTTT
.	TRBV5-5	TRBD2	TRBJ2-5	CASSFSVTSGGYQETQYF	TGTGCCAGCAGCTTCAGCGTTACTAGCGGGGGGTACCAAGAGACCCAGTACTTC
few	TRBV4-2	.	TRBJ1-1	CASSQGDEVFF	TGTGCCAGCAGCCAAGGAGACGAGGTTTTCTTT
.	TRBV6-5	TRBD1	TRBJ2-3	CASSPDRALENTQYF	TGTGCCAGCAGTCCCGACAGGGCCCTCGAGAATACGCAGTATTTT